One and the same sample provided the 10 T cell receptor beta chains below, sequenced in a study of cytomegalovirus exposure and HLA in healthy donors. Primers for the PCR totalled 60 Vbeta and 13 Jbeta. TCRdb's copy holds only in-frame clones and misses some; the assay was immunoSEQ multiplex PCR. This sample has 150,000 or so clones, with 77% found just once. Sequenced sample: PBMCs. Receptor source: a male donor in good health and CMV-seronegative.

The chain joins TRBV5-1 to TRBJ2-5; 9 bases match TRBD1. The J call may be faulty, since TRBJ2-7 better matches the DNA end. The CDR3 contains 15 residues. Germline V CDR1 and CDR2: SGHRS, YFSETQ. The CDR3 protein is CASSLGGGQGYEQYF. The CDR3 DNA follows: TGCGCCAGCAGCTTGGGGGGGGGACAGGGTTACGAGCAGTACTTC.

As for this clone: The conserved final phenylalanine or tryptophan is absent from the CDR3, which likely points to a read error. The rearrangement joins TRBV5-1 to TRBJ1-2; D unclear. This CDR3 is 14 amino acids long. Trimming cost V 4 bases and J 4 bases, with 14 bases left between them. Germline V CDR1 and CDR2: SGHRS, YFSETQ. CDR3 loop: CASSGEVRSYGYTL. CDR3 coding DNA: TGCGCCAGCAGCGGGGAGGTCCGAAGCTATGGCTACACCCTC.

The chain recombines TRBV29-1 with TRBJ2-1; D is unclear. The germline gives CDR1 SQVTM, CDR2 ANQGSEA. The CDR3 extends over 12 amino acids. V shed 2 bases and J shed 0 bases, with 2 bases lying between them. In DNA, the CDR3 is TGCAGCGTTGAATACTCCTACAATGAGCAGTTCTTC. This sequence encodes CSVEYSYNEQFF.

V is TRBV27 and J is TRBJ2-5; 8 bases align to TRBD2. The length of the CDR3 is 16 residues. Germline assignment: CDR1 MNHEY and CDR2 SMNVEV (reference sequence). With 5 bases clipped from V and 4 bases from J, the junction kept 12 bases outside the gene matches. In DNA, the CDR3 is TGTGCCAGCAGTAGATTAGCGGGAATAGATGCAGAGACCCAGTACTTC. Translating it yields CASSRLAGIDAETQYF.

V usage is TRBV5-5 and J usage is TRBJ2-3; 7 nucleotides align to TRBD1. Germline CDR1 and CDR2: SGHKS and YYEKEE (reference sequence). V dropped 0 bases and J dropped 0; count of bases not matched to a gene: 16. The CDR3 covers 20 residues. CDR3 in amino acids: CASSLDRDRRTETSTDTQYF. For the CDR3, the DNA is TGTGCCAGCAGCTTGGACAGGGACAGACGGACCGAAACTAGCACAGATACGCAGTATTTT. Full variable domain (remainder filled in from reference TRBV5-5 and TRBJ2-3): DAGVTQSPTHLIKTRGQQVTLRCSPISGHKSVSWYQQVLGQGPQFIFQYYEKEERGRGNFPDRFSARQFPNYSSELNVNALLLGDSALYLCASSLDRDRRTETSTDTQYFGPGTRLTVL.

This clone was seen a few times. The chain joins TRBV6-1 to TRBJ1-6; TRBD1 aligns across 8 bases. Germline values: CDR1 MNHNS, CDR2 SASEGT. The CDR3 totals 14 residues. The trim removed 5 bases at V and 14 bases at J, leaving 11 bases unmatched. The CDR3 sequence: CASSQPQGARSLHF. CDR3 DNA: TGTGCCAGCAGTCAGCCCCAGGGGGCGAGATCCCTCCACTTT.

J is TRBJ2-1 and V is TRBV18; unclear D gene. V was cut by 2 bases and J by 6 bases, with 8 bases left in between. Germline V gene lookup returns CDR1 KGHSH and CDR2 LQKENI. The CDR3 extends over 13 amino acids. CDR3 nucleotides: TGTGCCAGCTCACCAATCGAGAGCAATGAGCAGTTCTTC. Protein product: CASSPIESNEQFF.

This clone was detected once. CDR3 region: CASLRTGVWGYTF. The CDR3 DNA is TGTGCCTCTCTACGGACAGGGGTGTGGGGCTACACCTTC. The chain uses TRBV6-1 and TRBJ1-2; 9 bases fit TRBD1. The CDR3 spans 13 residues. V trimming: 11 bases; J trimming: 8 bases; junction bases outside the gene matches: 12. Germline CDR1 and CDR2: MNHNS and SASEGT.

The chain joins TRBV6-5 to TRBJ2-7, with 10 positions matching TRBD1. V lost 4 bases and J lost 6; bases outside the gene matches: 6. Germline CDR1 reads MNHEY; CDR2 reads SVGAGI. This CDR3 is 14 amino acids long. The DNA for the CDR3 is TGTGCCAGCAGTTGGGGGGGACAGGGGACCGAGCAGTACTTC. As protein: CASSWGGQGTEQYF.

This clone occurred a few times. The chain joins TRBV27 to TRBJ2-3; possibly TRBD2 for D (5 bases). V lost 7 bases and J lost 7, with 15 bases in between. Germline assignment: CDR1 MNHEY and CDR2 SMNVEV (reference sequence). CDR3 length: 13 amino acids. In DNA, the CDR3 is TGTGCCAGCAAATTAAAACCGGGATATACGCAGTATTTT. Its translation is CASKLKPGYTQYF.